What follows are 30 T cell receptor beta chains derived from one specimen sequenced in a study of neurological immune-mediated disorders (dated by TCRdb to between 2018 and 2021). The library relied on 5' RACE. TCRdb lists the instrument as Illumina HiSeq 2500. Starting from the raw public reads, TCRdb applied fastp trimming at Q25, assembled clones with MiXCR and retained in-frame beta chains. Rows are unified per CDR3 protein, each entry keeping the most common DNA and genes. The sample has 65,000 to 95,000 distinct CDR3 sequences on record, roughly 4.7% of them singletons. Clones ranked in the top ten supply 2% to 2.5% of the sample. Sequencing was done on a sample of PBMCs. Every receptor here comes from a woman in her twenties or thirties with multiple sclerosis.

This clonotype has at least ten counts. The rearrangement uses TRBV7-9 and TRBJ2-7; TRBD1 agrees at 7 bases. In germline, CDR1 is SEHNR, CDR2 FQNEAQ (reference sequence). The CDR3 has 14 amino acids. After removal of 4 bases from V and 0 bases from J, the junction contained 3 bases not matched to a gene. Here the CDR3 reads CASSSGGVSYEQYF. CDR3 DNA: TGTGCCAGCAGCTCAGGGGGTGTCTCCTACGAGCAGTACTTC.

This clonotype showed up many times. The chain carries TRBV6-2 or TRBV6-3 and TRBJ2-5; 9 bases map to TRBD1. Germline V CDR1 and CDR2: MNHEY, SVGEGT. The CDR3 is made up of 14 amino acids. V lost 8 bases, J lost 5 bases, and 9 bases stayed unmatched. This CDR3 is CASGDRVGGETQYF. In DNA, the CDR3 is TGTGCCAGCGGGGACAGGGTAGGGGGGGAGACCCAGTACTTC.

The chain carries TRBV5-1 and TRBJ2-1; 7 bases are a match to TRBD1. This CDR3 spans 15 amino acids. In germline, CDR1 is SGHRS, CDR2 YFSETQ. V was pared by 4 bases and J by 7 bases, with 11 bases of the junction left unmatched. CDR3 DNA: TGCGCCAGCAGCCCCGACAGGGTGGTTTCTAATGAGCAGTTCTTC. It specifies CASSPDRVVSNEQFF.

Regarding this clonotype: This could be a read error, since a much larger clone is one nucleotide away. Likely a read error: the CDR3 ends without its conserved phenylalanine or tryptophan. The genes are TRBV5-1 and TRBJ2-1; 12 nucleotides align to TRBD2. Germline CDR1 is SGHRS and CDR2 is YFSETQ. V was pared by 6 bases and J by 4 bases, with 11 bases of the junction left unmatched. The CDR3 extends over 17 amino acids. The CDR3 region is CASMPSGGATVYNEQFC. Written as DNA, the CDR3 is TGCGCCAGCATGCCTAGCGGGGGGGCCACGGTTTACAATGAGCAGTTCTGC.

Many counts were recorded for this clonotype. The CDR3 loop is CASSQAGGEETQYF. CDR3 coding DNA: TGCGCCAGCAGCCAAGCGGGGGGCGAAGAGACCCAGTACTTC. V is TRBV4-1 and J is TRBJ2-5, with D tentatively TRBD2 (7 bases). This CDR3 has 14 amino acids. V was cut by 1 base and J by 3 bases, with 9 bases left in between. CDR1 is MGHRA and CDR2 is YSYEKL in the germline V gene.

The sample holds many counts of this clonotype. The rearrangement uses TRBV6-5 and TRBJ2-5, with D perhaps matching TRBD1 or TRBD2 (5 bases each). Germline CDR1 MNHEY, CDR2 SVGAGI. This CDR3 has 15 residues. Trimming took 2 bases from V and 1 from J, leaving 11 bases between them. The CDR3 sequence is CASSYTGRVQETQYF. In DNA form, the CDR3 reads TGTGCCAGCAGTTACACGGGGCGAGTCCAAGAGACCCAGTACTTC.

This clonotype was recorded many times. The chain has TRBV3-1 and TRBJ2-5; D gene unclear. V shed 3 bases and J shed 1 base, with 3 bases lying between them. The CDR3 contains 12 residues. Germline assignment: CDR1 LGHDT and CDR2 YNNKEL (reference sequence). The CDR3: CASSQTQETQYF. CDR3 nucleotides: TGTGCCAGCAGCCAGACCCAAGAGACCCAGTACTTC.

CDR3 loop: CAISAEREVYNEQFF. In nucleotides, the CDR3 is TGTGCCATCAGTGCAGAGCGGGAGGTTTACAATGAGCAGTTCTTC. The chain links TRBV10-3 to TRBJ2-1; 9 bases align to TRBD2. V trimming: 4 bases; J trimming: 4 bases; junction bases outside the gene matches: 5. CDR1 is ENHRY and CDR2 is SYGVKD in the germline V gene. This CDR3 spans 15 amino acids.

J is TRBJ2-5 and V is TRBV7-6; no clear D gene. Trimming pared 0 bases from V and 1 base from J, leaving 9 bases between. CDR3 length equals 15 residues. The germline V gene encodes CDR1 SGHVS and CDR2 FNYEAQ. CDR3 in DNA: TGTGCCAGCAGCTTAGCCCCCCAGCCCCAAGAGACCCAGTACTTC. This sequence encodes CASSLAPQPQETQYF.

There are many counts of this clonotype. This chain joins TRBV27 and TRBJ2-2; 8 bases match TRBD1. J gave up 1 base and V 5 bases, and 9 bases lay outside the gene matches. The CDR3 is 17 residues long. Germline loops: CDR1 MNHEY, CDR2 SMNVEV (reference sequence). The CDR3 sequence: CASSPRTGPLNTGELFF. The CDR3 DNA reads TGTGCCAGCAGTCCCCGGACAGGGCCCCTGAACACCGGGGAGCTGTTTTTT.

The chain uses TRBV3-1 and TRBJ1-5, with D unclear. The CDR3 extends over 16 amino acids. Germline V gives CDR1 LGHDT, CDR2 YNNKEL (reference sequence). Trimming stripped 2 bases from V and 1 base from J, with 12 bases between. Here the CDR3 reads CASSQSLGGSNQPQHF. The CDR3 coding sequence is TGTGCCAGCAGCCAATCACTGGGTGGGAGCAATCAGCCCCAGCATTTT.

This rearrangement joins TRBV20-1 to TRBJ2-1, with 11 bases matching TRBD2. The junction had 7 bases not matched to a gene; V was cut back by 4 bases and J by 8 bases. The CDR3 sequence is 14 residues long. The germline V gene has CDR1 DFQATT and CDR2 SNEGSKA (reference sequence). CDR3 sequence: CSAILAGDMYEQFF. CDR3 in DNA: TGCAGTGCTATACTAGCGGGAGACATGTATGAGCAGTTCTTC.

This clonotype was counted at least ten times. The chain recombines TRBV7-9 with TRBJ2-1; D is possibly TRBD2 (6 bases). Per germline, CDR1 SEHNR and CDR2 FQNEAQ (reference sequence). The length of the CDR3 is 14 residues. The V end was cut by 0 bases, the J end by 9 bases, with 12 bases between. CDR3 DNA: TGTGCCAGCAGCTTAGCCCCCCTCGGGGGTGAGCAGTTCTTC. Protein sequence: CASSLAPLGGEQFF.

This clonotype was recorded many times. This chain uses TRBV12-3 or TRBV12-4 with TRBJ2-1; maybe TRBD1 (6 bases). Trimming removed 4 bases from V and 9 bases from J, with 19 bases in between. The CDR3 loop spans 15 amino acids. The CDR3 loop reads CASSSSRQAKGEQFF. The CDR3 DNA follows: TGTGCCAGCAGTTCTTCTCGACAGGCCAAGGGTGAGCAGTTCTTC.

This clonotype has ten or more counts. The J gene is TRBJ2-5, the V gene TRBV20-1; TRBD2 aligns across 10 bases. The CDR3 is 14 amino acids. Germline loops: CDR1 DFQATT, CDR2 SNEGSKA (reference sequence). The junction had 5 bases not matched to a gene; V was cut back by 2 bases and J by 5 bases. CDR3 coding DNA: TGCAGTGCTAGACAGCGGGAGGGCCCGGAGACCCAGTACTTC. It translates to CSARQREGPETQYF.

This clonotype was recorded at least ten times. The chain employs TRBV4-1 and TRBJ2-1; 8 bases line up with TRBD2. V lost 1 base, J lost 4 bases, and 6 bases stayed unmatched. Germline CDR1 MGHRA, CDR2 YSYEKL. The CDR3 loop spans 16 amino acids. As DNA, the CDR3 is TGCGCCAGCAGCCAAGGTGTAGCGGGAATTTACAATGAGCAGTTCTTC. Translation gives CASSQGVAGIYNEQFF.

The chain carries TRBV12-3 or TRBV12-4 and TRBJ1-1; D unresolved. This CDR3 has 15 residues. V dropped 5 bases and J dropped 6 bases, with 19 bases sitting between them. This CDR3 reads CASSPSGNRVPEAFF. CDR3 coding DNA: TGTGCCAGCAGTCCCTCAGGTAACCGGGTACCTGAAGCTTTCTTT.

The rearrangement joins TRBV3-1 to TRBJ1-1, with TRBD1 matching 9 bases. The CDR3 is 15 amino acids. Germline V gives CDR1 LGHDT, CDR2 YNNKEL (reference sequence). Trimming removed 7 bases from V and 5 bases from J; junction bases left unmatched: 11. CDR3 nucleotides: TGTGCCAGCACATCGATAACACAGGGGGCAACTGAAGCTTTCTTT. Amino acid sequence: CASTSITQGATEAFF.

This clonotype was seen repeatedly, ten times or more. J is TRBJ2-5 and V is TRBV20-1; 8 nucleotides align to TRBD1. Germline V lookup: CDR1 DFQATT, CDR2 SNEGSKA (reference sequence). The ends lost 4 bases at V and 5 bases at J; junction bases unmatched: 12. CDR3 length equals 15 residues. The CDR3 reads CSATLTGDEWETQYF. CDR3 nucleotides: TGCAGTGCTACTTTGACAGGGGATGAGTGGGAGACCCAGTACTTC.

This clonotype was detected many times. The chain joins TRBV25-1 to TRBJ2-5, with TRBD2 as a possible D gene (6 bases). V was shortened by 4 bases and J by 1 base, with 13 bases between the two germline ends. The germline CDR1 and CDR2 sequences are MGHDK and SYGVNS. This CDR3 comprises 15 residues. The CDR3 here is CASSVLGLTQETQYF. The CDR3 DNA reads TGTGCCAGCAGTGTGTTGGGACTGACCCAAGAGACCCAGTACTTC.

The V call is TRBV5-1, the J call TRBJ1-2, with D unresolved. V shed 4 bases and J shed 8 bases, with 21 bases lying between them. Germline V gene lookup returns CDR1 SGHRS and CDR2 YFSETQ. This CDR3 has 15 amino acids. CDR3 nucleotides: TGCGCCAGCAGCCTACAAGGTACCGGGGTTAAGGGCTACACCTTC. This gives the protein CASSLQGTGVKGYTF.

This clonotype was recorded many times. V is TRBV10-3 and J is TRBJ2-3, with 11 bases lining up with TRBD2. The CDR3 contains 15 residues. Germline V gene lookup returns CDR1 ENHRY and CDR2 SYGVKD. Unmatched junction bases numbered 3, after V lost 3 bases and J lost 4 bases. In DNA form, the CDR3 reads TGTGCCATCAGTGATAGCGGGAGGGCCTCAGATACGCAGTATTTT. It is translated as CAISDSGRASDTQYF.

This clonotype has a handful of counts. The V and J genes are TRBV12-3 or TRBV12-4 and TRBJ1-6; tentatively, D is TRBD1 (5 bases). The CDR3 length is 14 residues. V shed 3 bases and J shed 10 bases, with 13 bases lying between them. The CDR3 DNA reads TGTGCCAGCAGTTTCGGGAGGGGTTGGTCACCCCTCCACTTT. This codes for CASSFGRGWSPLHF.

The chain has TRBV7-6 and TRBJ1-6; D is unclear. CDR3 length equals 16 residues. The V end lost 5 bases, the J end lost 0 bases, and 11 bases lay between the germline ends. The germline CDR1 and CDR2 sequences are SGHVS and FNYEAQ. The chain's CDR3 is CASSPGVSSYNSPLHF. The CDR3 bases are TGTGCCAGCAGCCCCGGGGTTAGCTCCTATAATTCACCCCTCCACTTT.

This clonotype was counted ten times or more. V gene TRBV5-1 combines with J gene TRBJ2-5; D remains ambiguous. CDR1 and CDR2 from the germline V gene are SGHRS and YFSETQ. V lost 1 base and J 4 bases, leaving 2 bases between the germline ends. CDR3 size: 11 residues. CDR3 residues: CASSLTETQYF. The CDR3 DNA reads as TGCGCCAGCAGCTTGACAGAGACCCAGTACTTC.

Worth noting for this clonotype: Being one base from a much bigger clone, this may be a read error. The V call is TRBV12-3 or TRBV12-4, the J call TRBJ2-2, with TRBD2 matching over 11 bases. Unmatched junction bases numbered 10, after V lost 5 bases and J lost 5 bases. The CDR3 runs 17 residues. CDR3 amino acids: CASSPLAGGPWTGELFF. DNA for the CDR3: TGTGCCAGCAGTCCCTTAGCGGGAGGGCCATGGACCGGGGAGCTGTTTTTT.

The sample holds many counts of this clonotype. The rearrangement joins TRBV12-3 or TRBV12-4 to TRBJ2-5, with D maybe TRBD1 (6 bases). Trimming removed 3 bases at V and 3 bases at J, with 11 bases between. The CDR3 has 14 residues. This CDR3 is CASSLRQVKETQYF. DNA of the CDR3: TGTGCCAGCAGTTTGCGACAGGTTAAAGAGACCCAGTACTTC.

Many counts were recorded for this clonotype. The V call is TRBV5-1, the J call TRBJ2-3; D remains unclear. Trimming took off 4 bases at V and 1 base at J, with 7 bases between the two ends. Germline V gene lookup returns CDR1 SGHRS and CDR2 YFSETQ. The CDR3 has 13 amino acids. CDR3 coding DNA: TGCGCCAGCAGCAACCTAGGCACAGATACGCAGTATTTT. Its protein is CASSNLGTDTQYF.

Comment on this clonotype: Without the conserved terminal phenylalanine or tryptophan, this CDR3 likely stems from a read error. This chain connects TRBV14 to TRBJ2-3; no definite D call. Trimming cost V 3 bases and J 5 bases, with 9 bases left between them. Germline-derived CDR1 and CDR2 are SGHDN and FVKESK. CDR3 length equals 13 residues. CDR3 sequence reads: CASSQYWKDTQYL. The CDR3 DNA is TGTGCCAGCAGCCAGTACTGGAAAGATACGCAGTATTTA.

The sample holds many counts of this clonotype. The chain combines TRBV5-1 with TRBJ1-1; D ambiguous. V lost 0 bases, J lost 3 bases, and 12 bases lay in between. The CDR3 runs to 15 residues. Germline CDR1 reads SGHRS; CDR2 reads YFSETQ. In DNA, the CDR3 is TGCGCCAGCAGCTTGGCCGGGCAGCAACACACTGAAGCTTTCTTT. Amino acids: CASSLAGQQHTEAFF.